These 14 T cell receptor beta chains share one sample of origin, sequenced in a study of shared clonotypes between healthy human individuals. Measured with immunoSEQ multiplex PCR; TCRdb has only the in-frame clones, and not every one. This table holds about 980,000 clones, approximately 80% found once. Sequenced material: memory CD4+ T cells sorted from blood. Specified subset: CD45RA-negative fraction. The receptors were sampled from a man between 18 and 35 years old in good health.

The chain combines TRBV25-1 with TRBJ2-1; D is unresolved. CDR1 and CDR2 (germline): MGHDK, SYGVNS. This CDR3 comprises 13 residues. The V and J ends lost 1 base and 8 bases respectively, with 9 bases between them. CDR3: CASSEWGSHEQFF. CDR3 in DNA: TGTGCCAGCAGTGAATGGGGATCCCATGAGCAGTTCTTC.

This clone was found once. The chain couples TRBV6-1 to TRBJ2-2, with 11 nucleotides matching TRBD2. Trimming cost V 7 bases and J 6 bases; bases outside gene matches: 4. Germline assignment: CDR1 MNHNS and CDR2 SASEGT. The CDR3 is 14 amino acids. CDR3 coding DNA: TGTGCCAGCAACCTGGGACTAGCGGCCGGGGAGCTGTTTTTT. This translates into CASNLGLAAGELFF.

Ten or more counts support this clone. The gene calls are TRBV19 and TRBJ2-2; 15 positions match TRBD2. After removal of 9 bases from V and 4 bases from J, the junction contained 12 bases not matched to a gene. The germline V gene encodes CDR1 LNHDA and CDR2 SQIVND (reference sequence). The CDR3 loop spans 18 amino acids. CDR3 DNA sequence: TGTGCCAGCAGTCAGGGGACTAGCGGGAGGACATTCACCGGGGAGCTGTTTTTT. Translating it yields CASSQGTSGRTFTGELFF.

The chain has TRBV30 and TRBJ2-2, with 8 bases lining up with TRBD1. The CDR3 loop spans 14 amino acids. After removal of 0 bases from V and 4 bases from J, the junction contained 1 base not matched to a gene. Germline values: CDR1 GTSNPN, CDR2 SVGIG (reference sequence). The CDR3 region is CAWSVDRGTGELFF. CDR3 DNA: TGTGCCTGGAGTGTAGACAGGGGCACCGGGGAGCTGTTTTTT. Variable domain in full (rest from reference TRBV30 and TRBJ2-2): SQTIHQWPATLVQPVGSPLSLECTVEGTSNPNLYWYRQAAGRGLQLLFYSVGIGQISSEVPQNLSASRPQDRQFILSSKKLLLSDSGFYLCAWSVDRGTGELFFGEGSRLTVL.

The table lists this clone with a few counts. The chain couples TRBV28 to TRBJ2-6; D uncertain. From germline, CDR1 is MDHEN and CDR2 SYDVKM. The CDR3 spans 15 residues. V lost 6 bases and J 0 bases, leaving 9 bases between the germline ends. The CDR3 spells CASREESSGANVLTF. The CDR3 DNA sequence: TGTGCCAGCAGAGAAGAGAGCTCTGGGGCCAACGTCCTGACTTTC.

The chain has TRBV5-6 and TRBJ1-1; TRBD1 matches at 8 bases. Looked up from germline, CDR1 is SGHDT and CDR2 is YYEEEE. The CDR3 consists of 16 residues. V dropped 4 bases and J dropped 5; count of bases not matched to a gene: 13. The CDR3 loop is CASSRGSGGLWTEAFF. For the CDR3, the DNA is TGTGCCAGCAGCCGAGGGTCAGGGGGCCTTTGGACTGAAGCTTTCTTT.

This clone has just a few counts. The DNA of the CDR3 is TGCAGCGTAAGCCCTTGGGACGTCGGGAGCACTGAAGCTTTCTTT. Protein sequence: CSVSPWDVGSTEAFF. This chain joins TRBV29-1 and TRBJ1-1, with a possible D match to TRBD1 (5 bases). V was pared by 6 bases and J by 4 bases, with 21 bases between. The CDR3 runs 15 residues. The V gene's germline CDR1 is SQVTM and CDR2 ANQGSEA.

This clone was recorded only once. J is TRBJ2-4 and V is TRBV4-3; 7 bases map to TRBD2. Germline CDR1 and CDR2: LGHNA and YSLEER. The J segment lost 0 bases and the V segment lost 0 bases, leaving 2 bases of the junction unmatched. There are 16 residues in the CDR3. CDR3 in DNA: TGCGCCAGCAGCCAAGATGGGGGGGGAGCCAAAAACATTCAGTACTTC. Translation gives CASSQDGGGAKNIQYF.

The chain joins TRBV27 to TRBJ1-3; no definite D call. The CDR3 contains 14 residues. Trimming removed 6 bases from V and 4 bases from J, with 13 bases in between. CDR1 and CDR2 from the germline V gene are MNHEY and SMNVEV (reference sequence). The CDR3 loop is CASSSHSAGNTIYF. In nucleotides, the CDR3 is TGTGCCAGCAGCTCCCATAGCGCGGGAAACACCATATATTTT.

For the CDR3, the DNA is TGTGCCAGCAGTGAAGCGGCAGGGGCGAACACCGGGGAGCTGTTTTTT. This encodes CASSEAAGANTGELFF. The chain has TRBV6-1 and TRBJ2-2, with D possibly matching TRBD1 (6 bases). V was pared by 0 bases and J by 0 bases, with 8 bases between. Looked up from germline, CDR1 is MNHNS and CDR2 is SASEGT. This CDR3 is built from 16 residues.

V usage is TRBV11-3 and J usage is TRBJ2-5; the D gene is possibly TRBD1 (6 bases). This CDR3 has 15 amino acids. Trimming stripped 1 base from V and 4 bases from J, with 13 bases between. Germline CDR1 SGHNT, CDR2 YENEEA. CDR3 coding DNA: TGTGCCAGCAGCTTAGCTGGGGGCGTAGGAGAGACCCAGTACTTC. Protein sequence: CASSLAGGVGETQYF.

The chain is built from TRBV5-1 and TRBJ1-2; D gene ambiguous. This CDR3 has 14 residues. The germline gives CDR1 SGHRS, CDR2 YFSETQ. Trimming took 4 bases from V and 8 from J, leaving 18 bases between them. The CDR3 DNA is TGCGCCAGCAGCGAGGAGTCTTTATCCAGCGGCTACACCTTC. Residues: CASSEESLSSGYTF.

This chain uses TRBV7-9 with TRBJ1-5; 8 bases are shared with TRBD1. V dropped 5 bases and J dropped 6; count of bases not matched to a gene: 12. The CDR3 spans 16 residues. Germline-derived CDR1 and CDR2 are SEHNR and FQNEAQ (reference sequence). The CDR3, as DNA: TGTGCCAGCAGCCCCCGCTCCTGGCAGGGGGCTCAGCCCCAGCATTTT. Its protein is CASSPRSWQGAQPQHF.

This CDR3 reads CASSSQRGSSYEQYF. CDR3 sequence (DNA): TGTGCCAGCAGCTCCCAGCGGGGGAGCTCCTACGAGCAGTACTTC. The V call is TRBV7-2, the J call TRBJ2-7, with 8 nucleotides matching TRBD2. This CDR3 is built from 15 residues. V shed 4 bases, J shed 0 bases, and the junction held 5 bases outside the gene matches. CDR1 and CDR2 from the germline V gene are SGHTA and FQGNSA. Combining the CDR3 with reference TRBV7-2 and TRBJ2-7 gives the whole variable domain GAGVSQSPSNKVTEKGKDVELRCDPISGHTALYWYRQSLGQGLEFLIYFQGNSAPDKSGLPSDRFSAERTGGSVSTLTIQRTQQEDSAVYLCASSSQRGSSYEQYFGPGTRLTVT.